The rows below give T cell receptor beta chains drawn from one sample of a study of T cells in Graves' hyperthyroidism and ophthalmopathy. TCRdb fed the multiplex PCR reads into MiXCR, producing one record per CDR3 protein. The sample lists hundreds of thousands of distinct CDR3 sequences, 35% to 45% occurring once. Specimen: blood. The receptors were sampled from a man younger than 35 with Graves' hyperthyroidism. Each CDR3 is given with its conserved first and last residue. The D gene is left open where the match is weak. The size field is filled for only some rows; it gives once, few, many or a size class.

>TRBV18|once|TRBJ1-5|.
TGTGCCAGCTCATGGGGGCCAGATAATCAGCCCCAGCATTTT
CASSWGPDNQPQHF
>TRBV2|many|TRBJ2-2|.
TGTGCCAGTCGTGGGGCCGACGGGGAGCTGTTTTTT
CASRGADGELFF
>TRBV20-1|few|TRBJ2-7|.
TGCAGTGCTGGTTTCCCGGGCGGTATTTACGAGCAGTACTTC
CSAGFPGGIYEQYF
>TRBV20-1|.|TRBJ1-6|.
TGCAGTGCTAGGCCTGGACCTAAGCGTCGGGACGGAGGACTTCTCCCCCTCCACTTT
CSARPGPKRRDGGLLPLHF
>TRBV5-1|.|TRBJ2-7|TRBD2
TGCGCCAGCAGCTTGGACGGGAGGGGGGAGCAGTACTTC
CASSLDGRGEQYF
>TRBV15|.|TRBJ2-2|TRBD1
TGTGCCACCAGCAGCCCACAGGGGACCGGGGAGCTGTTTTTT
CATSSPQGTGELFF
>TRBV20-1|many|TRBJ2-7|TRBD1
TGCAGTGCTAGTCCAGGGGGCACGTACGAGCAGTACTTC
CSASPGGTYEQYF
>TRBV20-1|many|TRBJ1-1|TRBD1
TGCAGTGCTAGAGATACGGGACAGGGGAGCACTGAAGCTTTCTTT
CSARDTGQGSTEAFF
>TRBV20-1|.|TRBJ1-2|.
TGCAGTGCTAGAGAAAGGGAGGGGGAGGGCTACACCTTC
CSAREREGEGYTF
>TRBV25-1|.|TRBJ1-6|TRBD1
TGTGCCACCAGACAGGGGCCGAATTCACCCCTCCACTTT
CATRQGPNSPLHF
>TRBV7-9|.|TRBJ2-7|TRBD2
TGTGCCAGCAGCTGGGATGGCGGGAGAAGGGCGTTC
CASSWDGGRRAF
>TRBV7-6|.|TRBJ1-5|TRBD1
TGCGCCAGCAGCCAATGGGTGCTGGGACAGGGGTTGAATAGCAATCAGCCCCAGCATTTT
CASSQWVLGQGLNSNQPQHF
>TRBV9|many|TRBJ1-2|.
TGTGCCAGCAGCGTAGGAGGCCTAGGGAGCTACACCTTC
CASSVGGLGSYTF
>TRBV10-2|many|TRBJ2-7|.
TGCGCCAGCAGCATCTCAGCGGTACCTCACTACGAGCAGTACTTC
CASSISAVPHYEQYF
>TRBV7-2|.|TRBJ2-7|TRBD2
TGTGCCAGCAGCTTAGGACTAGCGGGTGGGATCGAGCAGTACTTC
CASSLGLAGGIEQYF
>TRBV29-1|few|TRBJ2-7|.
TGCAGCGTCGCCGACTCCAATGCGATCTACGAGCAGTACTTC
CSVADSNAIYEQYF
>TRBV6-6|.|TRBJ2-7|TRBD2
TGTGCCAGCAGTGTAATACTAGCGGGCCCTTCCTACGAGCAGTACTTC
CASSVILAGPSYEQYF
>TRBV12-3/TRBV12-4|.|TRBJ2-7|TRBD1
TGTGCCAGCAGTCTACAGGGGCGATCTTCCTACGAGCAGTACTTC
CASSLQGRSSYEQYF
>TRBV29-1|many|TRBJ2-7|TRBD1
TGCAGCGTCGATCTTACAGGGGCCCACGAGCAGTACTTC
CSVDLTGAHEQYF
>TRBV15|many|TRBJ1-2|.
TGTGCCACCAGCAGAGAGTGGGGGGGGAACTATGGCTACACCTTC
CATSREWGGNYGYTF
>TRBV5-1|.|TRBJ2-7|.
TGCGCCAGCAGCATTGGGCCGGTACGGCCTGGCGAGCAGTACTTC
CASSIGPVRPGEQYF
>TRBV25-1|many|TRBJ2-7|.
TGTGCCATCTCGGACACCGTGGACTCCTACGAGCAGTACTTC
CAISDTVDSYEQYF
>TRBV5-1|few|TRBJ1-5|.
TGCGCCAGCAGCCAAGACCCGGTGGGCAATCAGCCCCAGCATTTT
CASSQDPVGNQPQHF
>TRBV6-1|few|TRBJ1-4|.
TGTGCCAGCAGTGTTGCGATCAGAGAAAAACTGTTTTTT
CASSVAIREKLFF